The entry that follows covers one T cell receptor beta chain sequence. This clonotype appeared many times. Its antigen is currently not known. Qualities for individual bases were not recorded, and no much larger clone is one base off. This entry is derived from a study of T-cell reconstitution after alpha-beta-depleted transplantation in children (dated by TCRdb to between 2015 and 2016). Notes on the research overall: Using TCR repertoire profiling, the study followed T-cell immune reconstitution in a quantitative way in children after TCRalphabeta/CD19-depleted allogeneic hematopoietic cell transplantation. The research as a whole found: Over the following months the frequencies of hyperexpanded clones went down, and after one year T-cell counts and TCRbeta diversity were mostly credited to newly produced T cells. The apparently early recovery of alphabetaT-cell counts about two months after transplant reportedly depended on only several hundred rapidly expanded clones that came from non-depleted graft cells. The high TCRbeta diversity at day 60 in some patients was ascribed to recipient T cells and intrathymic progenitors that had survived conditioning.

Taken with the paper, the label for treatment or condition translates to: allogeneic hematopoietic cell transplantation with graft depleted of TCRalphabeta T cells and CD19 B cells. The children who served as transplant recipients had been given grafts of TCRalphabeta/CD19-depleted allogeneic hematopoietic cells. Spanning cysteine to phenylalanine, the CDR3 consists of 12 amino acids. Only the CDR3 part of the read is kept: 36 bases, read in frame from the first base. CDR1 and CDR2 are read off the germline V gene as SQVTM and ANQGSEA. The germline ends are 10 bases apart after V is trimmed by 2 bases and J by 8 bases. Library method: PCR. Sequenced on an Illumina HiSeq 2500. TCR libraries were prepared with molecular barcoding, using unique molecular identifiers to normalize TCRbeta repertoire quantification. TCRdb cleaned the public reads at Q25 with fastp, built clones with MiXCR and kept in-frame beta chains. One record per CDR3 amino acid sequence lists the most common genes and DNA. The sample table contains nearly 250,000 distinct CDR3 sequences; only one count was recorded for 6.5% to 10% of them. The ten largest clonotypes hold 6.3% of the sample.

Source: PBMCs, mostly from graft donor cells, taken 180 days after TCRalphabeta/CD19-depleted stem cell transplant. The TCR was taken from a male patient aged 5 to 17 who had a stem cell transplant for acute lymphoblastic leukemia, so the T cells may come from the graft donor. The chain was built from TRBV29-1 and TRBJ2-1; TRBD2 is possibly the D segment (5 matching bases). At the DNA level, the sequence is TGCAGCGTTGAATCCGGGATAGATGAGCAGTTCTTC. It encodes CSVESGIDEQFF.